The 18 T cell receptor beta chains presented below share a single source sample, sequenced in a study of shared clonotypes between healthy human individuals. Measured with immunoSEQ multiplex PCR; TCRdb has only the in-frame clones, and not every one. This sample carries 2 million to 2.5 million clones, 92% of them seen once, and the ten largest clones take approximately 0.39%. The sample comprised naive CD4+ T cells from PBMCs. Subset described: CD45RA+ positively selected. The receptors shown here come from a man aged 18 to 35 in good health. Some clones in this sample may be carry-over from other donors' samples.

The rearrangement joins TRBV18 to TRBJ2-3; D may correspond to TRBD1 or TRBD2 (5 bases each). Germline CDR1 is KGHSH and CDR2 is LQKENI. V was trimmed by 3 bases and J by 0 bases, leaving 10 bases between them. The CDR3 is 15 residues long. The chain's CDR3 is CASSPRRDSTDTQYF. CDR3 bases: TGTGCCAGCTCACCGCGCCGGGACAGCACAGATACGCAGTATTTT.

This chain links TRBV7-3 with TRBJ2-3; the D is unclear. Germline assignment: CDR1 SGHTA and CDR2 FQGTGA. Trimming left V 2 bases short and J 5 bases short, with 11 bases between. The length of the CDR3 is 14 residues. The CDR3 loop is CASSLQGLEDTQYF. The CDR3 DNA is TGTGCCAGCAGCTTACAAGGGCTTGAAGATACGCAGTATTTT.

V gene TRBV18 combines with J gene TRBJ2-1, with 9 bases lining up with TRBD1. Germline loops: CDR1 KGHSH, CDR2 LQKENI. The V and J ends lost 4 bases and 3 bases, in that order; junction bases with no gene match: 4. The CDR3 is 15 residues long. For the CDR3, the DNA is TGTGCCAGCTCACAGGGACAGGGCCTCTACAATGAGCAGTTCTTC. It yields the protein CASSQGQGLYNEQFF.

For this clone: Other DNA sequences from this sample encode an identical CDR3 as well. The chain carries TRBV5-1 and TRBJ2-1; 7 nucleotides line up with TRBD2. The CDR3 totals 15 residues. V lost 0 bases and J lost 0; bases outside the gene matches: 0. The germline V gene encodes CDR1 SGHRS and CDR2 YFSETQ. The CDR3 is CASSLGLASYNEQFF. The CDR3 DNA sequence: TGCGCCAGCAGCTTGGGACTAGCCTCCTACAATGAGCAGTTCTTC.

Points on this clone: The same CDR3 also results from other DNA sequences found in this sample. J is TRBJ2-7 and V is TRBV7-9, with 8 nucleotides matching TRBD1. The V gene end was trimmed by 2 bases and the J gene end by 3 bases; junction bases not matched to a gene: 0. The CDR3 is 13 residues long. Germline lookup yields CDR1 SEHNR and CDR2 FQNEAQ (reference sequence). CDR3 nucleotide sequence: TGTGCCAGCAGCTTAACAGGGGGCTACGAGCAGTACTTC. It is translated as CASSLTGGYEQYF.

There are a few counts of this clone. The chain links TRBV6-5 to TRBJ1-1, with 7 bases matching TRBD1. This CDR3 contains 14 residues. The trim removed 6 bases at V and 4 bases at J, leaving 8 bases unmatched. The germline V gene encodes CDR1 MNHEY and CDR2 SVGAGI. CDR3 amino acids: CASRLNRGFTEAFF. In nucleotides, the CDR3 is TGTGCCAGCAGACTCAACAGGGGCTTCACTGAAGCTTTCTTT.

V is TRBV2 and J is TRBJ1-2; D might be TRBD1 (5 bases). V gave up 7 bases and J gave up 4 bases, with 19 bases separating them. This CDR3 spans 15 amino acids. The germline V gene has CDR1 SNHLY and CDR2 FYNNEI. CDR3 in amino acids: CASKQTRRGPYGYTF. In nucleotides, the CDR3 is TGTGCCAGCAAACAAACCAGGAGGGGCCCCTATGGCTACACCTTC.

The V gene is TRBV7-3, the J gene TRBJ2-1; 10 bases are a match to TRBD2. This CDR3 is built from 16 residues. Germline assignment: CDR1 SGHTA and CDR2 FQGTGA. With 4 bases clipped from V and 7 bases from J, the junction kept 10 bases outside the gene matches. The CDR3 protein is CASSSWGSGRRNEQFF. The CDR3 DNA sequence: TGTGCCAGCAGCTCCTGGGGTAGCGGGAGGAGGAATGAGCAGTTCTTC.

V and J are TRBV19 and TRBJ2-1; 9 positions agree with TRBD2. The germline CDR1 and CDR2 sequences are LNHDA and SQIVND (reference sequence). CDR3 length equals 15 residues. The junction had 11 bases not matched to a gene; V was cut back by 7 bases and J by 7 bases. The CDR3, as DNA: TGTGCCAGTATCCTCGCGGCGGGAGGGCCGAATGAGCAGTTCTTC. Its translation: CASILAAGGPNEQFF.

The chain employs TRBV7-3 and TRBJ1-1; possibly TRBD1 for D (5 bases). The germline V and J ends were trimmed by 5 bases and 4 bases, with 17 bases remaining between them. Germline loops: CDR1 SGHTA, CDR2 FQGTGA. This CDR3 contains 15 residues. The CDR3 loop is CASSLGWGLATEAFF. The CDR3 region has the DNA TGTGCCAGCAGCCTAGGGTGGGGGTTAGCCACTGAAGCTTTCTTT.

This chain uses TRBV29-1 with TRBJ2-1; TRBD2 might be the D (6 bases). The V gene's germline CDR1 is SQVTM and CDR2 ANQGSEA. This CDR3 contains 14 residues. Trimming removed 4 bases from V and 3 bases from J, with 13 bases in between. In DNA form, the CDR3 reads TGCAGCGTTGTGGGTACCGGGAGCTACAATGAGCAGTTCTTC. As protein: CSVVGTGSYNEQFF.

The chain recombines TRBV20-1 with TRBJ2-5; D not resolved. Trimming stripped 7 bases from V and 2 bases from J, with 8 bases between. The CDR3 consists of 11 residues. Germline V gene sequence: CDR1 DFQATT, CDR2 SNEGSKA (reference sequence). CDR3 in DNA: TGCAGTGGCAGCGCTCAAGAGACCCAGTACTTC. Translation gives CSGSAQETQYF.

The chain has TRBV5-5 and TRBJ2-7; either TRBD1 or TRBD2 may fit D (7 bases each). The CDR3 length is 13 residues. Trimming removed 4 bases at V and 6 bases at J, with 14 bases between. CDR1 is SGHKS, CDR2 YYEKEE, per germline (reference sequence). The CDR3 reads CASSLTGEGEQYF. The CDR3 region has the DNA TGTGCCAGCAGCCTCACAGGGGAGGGCGAGCAGTACTTC. Looking up the rest from reference TRBV5-5 and TRBJ2-7 gives the full variable domain: DAGVTQSPTHLIKTRGQQVTLRCSPISGHKSVSWYQQVLGQGPQFIFQYYEKEERGRGNFPDRFSARQFPNYSSELNVNALLLGDSALYLCASSLTGEGEQYFGPGTRLTVT.

The DNA of the CDR3 is TGTGCCAGCAAAATAGGGGACAGGGTGGACTATGGCTACACCTTC. This gives the protein CASKIGDRVDYGYTF. V and J are TRBV7-9 and TRBJ1-2; 9 positions agree with TRBD1. Germline loops: CDR1 SEHNR, CDR2 FQNEAQ (reference sequence). V was pared by 7 bases and J by 3 bases, with 9 bases of the junction left unmatched. The CDR3 extends over 15 amino acids.

The chain links TRBV5-5 to TRBJ1-1; D gene unclear. The CDR3 totals 14 residues. V was trimmed by 4 bases and J by 1 base, leaving 11 bases between them. Germline CDR1 SGHKS, CDR2 YYEKEE (reference sequence). This CDR3 reads CASSRGSGNTEAFF. In DNA, the CDR3 is TGTGCCAGCAGCCGCGGGTCGGGGAACACTGAAGCTTTCTTT.

As for this clone: Distinct nucleotide sequences in the sample also encode this CDR3. The V gene is TRBV5-1, the J gene TRBJ2-1, with 8 positions matching TRBD2. The CDR3 runs to 15 residues. The V gene end was trimmed by 0 bases and the J gene end by 2 bases; junction bases not matched to a gene: 1. Germline CDR1 reads SGHRS; CDR2 reads YFSETQ. CDR3: CASSLVAGTYNEQFF. The CDR3 nucleotides read TGCGCCAGCAGCTTGGTAGCGGGGACCTACAATGAGCAGTTCTTC.

The V and J genes are TRBV5-1 and TRBJ2-5, with a tentative D call TRBD2 (6 bases). The CDR3 is 15 amino acids. In germline, CDR1 is SGHRS, CDR2 YFSETQ. V was trimmed by 0 bases and J by 3 bases, leaving 12 bases between them. CDR3 region: CASSLVGGSEETQYF. The CDR3 nucleotides read TGCGCCAGCAGCTTGGTGGGAGGTTCGGAAGAGACCCAGTACTTC.

V gene TRBV5-6 combines with J gene TRBJ2-2; D is ambiguous. This CDR3 has 14 residues. Per germline, CDR1 SGHDT and CDR2 YYEEEE. Trimming removed 1 base at V and 3 bases at J, with 7 bases between. Here the CDR3 reads CASSLRGDTGELFF. The CDR3 DNA is TGTGCCAGCAGCTTGAGAGGAGACACCGGGGAGCTGTTTTTT.